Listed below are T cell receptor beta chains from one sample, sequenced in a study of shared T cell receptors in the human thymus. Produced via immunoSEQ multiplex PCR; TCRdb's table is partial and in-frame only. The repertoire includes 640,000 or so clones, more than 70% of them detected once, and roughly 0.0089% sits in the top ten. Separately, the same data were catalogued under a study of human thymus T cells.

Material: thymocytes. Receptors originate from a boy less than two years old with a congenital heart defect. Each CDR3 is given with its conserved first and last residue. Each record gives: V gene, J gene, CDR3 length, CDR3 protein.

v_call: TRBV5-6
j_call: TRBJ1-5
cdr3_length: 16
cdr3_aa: CASNKAGNYSNQPQHF

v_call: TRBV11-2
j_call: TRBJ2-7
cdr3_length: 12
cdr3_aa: CASSLGGHEQYF

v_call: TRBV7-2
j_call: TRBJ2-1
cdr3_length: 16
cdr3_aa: CASSLLVRDHYHEQFF

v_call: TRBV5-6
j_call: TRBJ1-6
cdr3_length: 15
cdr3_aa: CASSILRGNNSPLHF

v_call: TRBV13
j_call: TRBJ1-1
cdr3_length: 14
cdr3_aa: CASSRKGGGTEAFF

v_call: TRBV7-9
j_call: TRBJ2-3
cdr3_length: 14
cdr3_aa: CASGGDSSTDTQYF

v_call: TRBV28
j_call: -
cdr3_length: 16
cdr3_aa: CATLPIWLGGRYEQYF

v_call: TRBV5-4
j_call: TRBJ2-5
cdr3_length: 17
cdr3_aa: CASSHRPGLEEKETQYF

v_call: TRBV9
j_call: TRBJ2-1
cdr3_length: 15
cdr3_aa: CASSPPGGSYNEQFF

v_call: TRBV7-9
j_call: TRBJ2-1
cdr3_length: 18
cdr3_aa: CASSPGGTSGSSYNEQFF

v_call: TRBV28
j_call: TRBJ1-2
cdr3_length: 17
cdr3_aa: CASSSDKGGQYPYGYTF

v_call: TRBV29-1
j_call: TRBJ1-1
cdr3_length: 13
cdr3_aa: CSAGQGENTEAFF

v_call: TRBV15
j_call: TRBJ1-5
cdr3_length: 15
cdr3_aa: CATSRVWGLNQPQHF

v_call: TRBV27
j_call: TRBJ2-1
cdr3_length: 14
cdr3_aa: CASRQGPAAPEQFF

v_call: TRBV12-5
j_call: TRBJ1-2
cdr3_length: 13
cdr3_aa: CASGGTVWYGYTF

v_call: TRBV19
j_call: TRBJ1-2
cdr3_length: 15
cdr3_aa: CASSPLDREIYGYTF

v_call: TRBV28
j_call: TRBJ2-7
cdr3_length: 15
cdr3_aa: CASSLGLGLADEQYF

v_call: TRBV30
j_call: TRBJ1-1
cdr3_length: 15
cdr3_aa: CAWRSSGQMNTEAFF

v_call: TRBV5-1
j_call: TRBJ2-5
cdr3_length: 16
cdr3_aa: CASSGPDRPGQETQYF

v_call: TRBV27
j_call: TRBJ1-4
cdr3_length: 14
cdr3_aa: CASRSIATNEKLFF

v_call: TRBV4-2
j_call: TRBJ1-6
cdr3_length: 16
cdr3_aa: CASSQDRGQDNSPLHF

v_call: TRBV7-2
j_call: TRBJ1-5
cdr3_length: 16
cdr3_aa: CASSLGQGGAGQPQHF